A single sample is the source of the 13 T cell receptor beta chains below, sequenced in a study of glioma-infiltrating T cells. TCR alpha and beta CDR3 regions were amplified from RNA using iRepertoire nested multiplex PCR. TCRdb independently ran MiXCR on the multiplex PCR reads; one entry per CDR3 protein. This table holds about 89,000 distinct CDR3 sequences, less than 30% found once. Sequencing was performed on glioma tissue, nonneoplastic brain tissue, or PBMCs (not recorded which). The source is a human donor with low-grade glioma or glioblastoma, undergoing nonglioma brain surgery, or in good health (not recorded which).

Many counts were recorded for this clonotype. The chain has TRBV20-1 and TRBJ1-6; perhaps TRBD1 as D (6 bases). V was shortened by 2 bases and J by 9 bases, with 17 bases between the two germline ends. The CDR3 covers 15 residues. The germline V gene encodes CDR1 DFQATT and CDR2 SNEGSKA (reference sequence). The CDR3, as DNA: TGCAGTGCTAGAAGGGCAGGGGCGCAGGGTTCACCCCTCCACTTT. It specifies CSARRAGAQGSPLHF.

This clonotype has just a few counts. V gene TRBV5-1 combines with J gene TRBJ1-2, with 8 positions matching TRBD1. The CDR3 covers 14 residues. Germline CDR1 is SGHRS and CDR2 is YFSETQ. V trimming: 0 bases; J trimming: 5 bases; junction bases outside the gene matches: 3. The CDR3 DNA reads as TGCGCCAGCAGCTTGGGGACAGGGAGTTATGGCTACACCTTC. Encoded protein: CASSLGTGSYGYTF.

To note about this clonotype: A much bigger clone sits one base away, suggesting this may be a read error. The chain combines TRBV20-1 with TRBJ2-7, with D tentatively TRBD2 (5 bases). This CDR3 region has 12 residues. The germline V gene has CDR1 DFQATT and CDR2 SNEGSKA (reference sequence). In DNA form, the CDR3 reads TGCAGTGCTTCGGACTGGTCCTACAAGCAGTACTTC. Protein sequence: CSASDWSYKQYF.

At least ten counts were recorded for this clonotype. The rearrangement joins TRBV2 to TRBJ1-5, with D possibly matching TRBD1 (5 bases). The CDR3 is made up of 14 amino acids. Germline CDR1 and CDR2: SNHLY and FYNNEI. V lost 1 base and J lost 7, with 11 bases in between. This chain's CDR3 is CASSEEGNSQPQHF. CDR3 nucleotide sequence: TGTGCCAGCAGTGAAGAGGGGAATTCACAGCCCCAGCATTTT.

This chain connects TRBV7-2 to TRBJ2-3; the D gene is possibly TRBD2 (7 bases). This CDR3 spans 15 amino acids. CDR1 SGHTA and CDR2 FQGNSA come from the germline V gene. V was shortened by 5 bases and J by 5 bases, with 17 bases between the two germline ends. CDR3 region: CASSNWGGREDTQYF. The CDR3 DNA follows: TGTGCCAGCAGCAACTGGGGGGGGCGGGAAGATACGCAGTATTTT. The full variable domain, rest sourced from reference TRBV7-2 and TRBJ2-3, is GAGVSQSPSNKVTEKGKDVELRCDPISGHTALYWYRQSLGQGLEFLIYFQGNSAPDKSGLPSDRFSAERTGGSVSTLTIQRTQQEDSAVYLCASSNWGGREDTQYFGPGTRLTVL.

This clonotype was detected many times. V and J are TRBV4-2 and TRBJ2-1, with 9 positions matching TRBD1. V gave up 3 bases and J gave up 7 bases; unmatched junction bases: 19. Per germline, CDR1 LGHNA and CDR2 YNFKEQ. The CDR3 spans 19 residues. CDR3: CASSHSPHIGDRVGNEQFF. The CDR3 DNA reads TGTGCCAGCAGCCACTCTCCCCATATAGGGGACAGGGTAGGAAATGAGCAGTTCTTC.

Many counts were recorded for this clonotype. The chain couples TRBV6-1 to TRBJ1-2, with 9 bases lining up with TRBD1. The germline V gene encodes CDR1 MNHNS and CDR2 SASEGT. The V and J ends lost 7 bases and 7 bases, in that order; junction bases with no gene match: 7. The CDR3 consists of 13 residues. Here the CDR3 DNA reads TGTGCCAGCACCCCAACAGGGGGCTTTGGCTACACCTTC. Its translation: CASTPTGGFGYTF.

A few counts support this clonotype. J is TRBJ1-5 and V is TRBV9; possible D gene TRBD1, 5 bases. This CDR3 is built from 14 residues. Germline V gene lookup returns CDR1 SGDLS and CDR2 YYNGEE. V lost 4 bases, J lost 7 bases, and 15 bases lay in between. This chain's CDR3 is CASSSGIEGQPQHF. The CDR3 coding sequence is TGTGCCAGCAGCTCAGGGATCGAGGGGCAGCCCCAGCATTTT. Full variable domain (outside the CDR3, taken from reference TRBV9 and TRBJ1-5): DSGVTQTPKHLITATGQRVTLRCSPRSGDLSVYWYQQSLDQGLQFLIQYYNGEERAKGNILERFSAQQFPDLHSELNLSSLELGDSALYFCASSSGIEGQPQHFGDGTRLSIL.

This clonotype was counted at least ten times. The chain links TRBV20-1 to TRBJ1-1; D gene unclear. Trimming removed 3 bases at V and 3 bases at J, with 23 bases between. Germline V gene data show CDR1 as DFQATT and CDR2 as SNEGSKA (reference sequence). This CDR3 contains 17 residues. CDR3 sequence: CSASEQDDTWVDTEAFF. CDR3 DNA sequence: TGCAGTGCTAGTGAACAAGACGACACTTGGGTAGACACTGAAGCTTTCTTT.

This clonotype came up many times. The J gene is TRBJ2-7, the V gene TRBV20-1; TRBD1 matches 10 bases. The CDR3 runs 15 residues. The V gene's germline CDR1 is DFQATT and CDR2 SNEGSKA (reference sequence). V was clipped by 0 bases and J by 7 bases; unmatched bases: 9. CDR3 loop: CSARDGTGVPGEQYF. DNA of the CDR3: TGCAGTGCTAGAGATGGGACAGGGGTCCCGGGAGAGCAGTACTTC.

This clonotype has at least ten counts. The V and J genes are TRBV2 and TRBJ2-5; the D call may be TRBD1 or TRBD2 (6 bases each). This CDR3 contains 13 residues. Germline values: CDR1 SNHLY, CDR2 FYNNEI. V lost 6 bases to trimming and J lost 4 bases, with 12 bases between them. The CDR3 loop is CASREGHRETQYF. The CDR3 DNA reads TGTGCCAGCAGGGAGGGACATCGAGAGACCCAGTACTTC. Variable domain in full (rest from reference TRBV2 and TRBJ2-5): EPEVTQTPSHQVTQMGQEVILRCVPISNHLYFYWYRQILGQKVEFLVSFYNNEISEKSEIFDDQFSVERPDGSNFTLKIRSTKLEDSAMYFCASREGHRETQYFGPGTRLLVL.

This clonotype was picked up a small number of times. The chain recombines TRBV5-4 with TRBJ2-7, with TRBD2 matching over 9 bases. Trimming at V came to 4 bases and at J to 7 bases, leaving 9 bases not matched to a gene. This CDR3 contains 14 residues. Per the germline V gene, CDR1 is SGHNT and CDR2 is YYREEE (reference sequence). The CDR3 DNA follows: TGTGCCAGCAGCAGCTTAGCGGGAGTGGGTGAGCAGTACTTC. Translation: CASSSLAGVGEQYF.

In its sample, this clonotype was seen many times. The rearrangement links TRBV3-1 to TRBJ2-5, with 9 bases aligning to TRBD1. The V and J ends lost 3 bases and 5 bases, in that order; junction bases with no gene match: 13. The CDR3 totals 17 residues. The germline gives CDR1 LGHDT, CDR2 YNNKEL (reference sequence). The CDR3 bases are TGTGCCAGCAGCCAGCCCGGGACAGGGCCATTTGGGGAGACCCAGTACTTC. Its protein is CASSQPGTGPFGETQYF.